This TCR beta chain was identified in a study of blood T cell repertoires in COVID-19. Study-wide context: Material from acute and convalescent COVID-19 was sourced from the United States, Italy and Spain. The analysed material was cDNA or gDNA that came from T cells, B-cell-depleted T cells, or PBMCs.

This CDR3 spans 14 amino acids. V lost 5 bases, J lost 4 bases, and 14 bases lay in between. Germline values: CDR1 SGHNT, CDR2 YENEEA. Sequencing was performed with immunoSEQ multiplex PCR; in TCRdb, only in-frame clones are kept and a portion is missing. The data hold 40,000 to 50,000 clones, with roughly nine tenths observed a single time. The sequencing sample was made of peripheral blood. The chain uses TRBV11-3 and TRBJ2-5, with a tentative D call TRBD2 (5 bases). The origin of this receptor is a man aged 40-49 years with active COVID-19. The CDR3 loop reads CASSPSRGSETQYF. CDR3 in DNA: TGTGCCAGCAGCCCATCCCGGGGTTCAGAGACCCAGTACTTC.